Included here is one T cell receptor (beta chain) sequence, with context. Its specificity is unknown. Repertoires were generated with immunoSEQ multiplex PCR, while TCRdb's copy carries only in-frame clones and drops some. Among about 200,000 clones, approximately 75% were seen once, and the ten largest hold approximately 10%. This record belongs to a study of cytotoxic CD8 clonotypes in ibrutinib-treated CLL. The study's findings and limits: Clonality went up at the time of ibrutinib response, stayed stable in sustained remission, and later dropped back toward its baseline level at progression.

Germline V gene lookup returns CDR1 SGHDT and CDR2 YYEEEE. V dropped 5 bases and J dropped 6; count of bases not matched to a gene: 10. There are 14 residues in the CDR3. The receptor's source is a human donor with chronic lymphocytic leukemia. J is TRBJ2-5 and V is TRBV5-6; 7 bases are shared with TRBD1. Material: PBMCs, obtained after 12 months of ibrutinib treatment. CDR3 DNA: TGTGCCAGCAGATCGAGACAGGGTGAAAAGACCCAGTACTTC. It translates to CASRSRQGEKTQYF.